This is a list of T cell receptor beta chains from one sample in a study of technical replicates of blood from a few donors. Using immunoSEQ multiplex PCR, the repertoire was profiled, and TCRdb retains in-frame clones only, with some absent. The repertoire includes about 80,000 clones, roughly 90% of them detected once, and roughly 0.4% sits in the top ten. The specimen was T cells isolated from PBMCs. These receptors originate from a human donor in good health. Both conserved end residues are part of each CDR3. A D gene is named only where the DNA matches it firmly. Clone size is given for some rows only: seen once, a few or many times, or a class if the clone is expanded.

j_gene: TRBJ2-3
d_gene: TRBD2
len: 18
v_gene: TRBV19
abundance: NA
CDR3aa: CASSIKRLAGGSTDTQYF
CDR3nt: TGTGCCAGTAGTATTAAACGACTAGCGGGAGGCTCCACAGATACGCAGTATTTT

j_gene: TRBJ2-1
d_gene: TRBD2
len: 16
v_gene: TRBV27
abundance: NA
CDR3aa: CASSLSAGEPYNEQFF
CDR3nt: TGTGCCAGCAGTTTATCGGCGGGAGAACCCTACAATGAGCAGTTCTTC

j_gene: TRBJ1-1
d_gene: TRBD1
len: 13
v_gene: TRBV5-4
abundance: NA
CDR3aa: CASSPGQSTEAFF
CDR3nt: TGTGCCAGCAGCCCGGGACAGTCAACTGAAGCTTTCTTT

j_gene: TRBJ1-3
d_gene: NA
len: 14
v_gene: TRBV30
abundance: NA
CDR3aa: CAWTLTAGWNTIYF
CDR3nt: TGTGCCTGGACCCTAACGGCAGGGTGGAACACCATATATTTT

j_gene: TRBJ2-1
d_gene: TRBD2
len: 14
v_gene: TRBV29-1
abundance: NA
CDR3aa: CSVGIAGPYNEQFF
CDR3nt: TGCAGCGTTGGGATAGCGGGACCCTACAATGAGCAGTTCTTC

j_gene: TRBJ1-3
d_gene: TRBD1
len: 16
v_gene: TRBV6-5
abundance: NA
CDR3aa: CASSSRTGVSGNTIYF
CDR3nt: TGTGCCAGCAGTTCTAGAACAGGGGTTTCTGGAAACACCATATATTTT

j_gene: TRBJ1-3
d_gene: TRBD1
len: 16
v_gene: TRBV18
abundance: NA
CDR3aa: CASSPRDRGSGNTIYF
CDR3nt: TGTGCCAGCTCACCTCGGGACAGGGGTTCTGGAAACACCATATATTTT

j_gene: TRBJ2-3
d_gene: TRBD2
len: 14
v_gene: TRBV30
abundance: NA
CDR3aa: CAWSVGLAADTQYF
CDR3nt: TGTGCCTGGAGTGTAGGACTAGCGGCAGATACGCAGTATTTT

j_gene: TRBJ1-5
d_gene: TRBD1
len: 16
v_gene: TRBV30
abundance: few
CDR3aa: CAWSPILDRVDQPQHF
CDR3nt: TGTGCCTGGAGTCCTATACTGGACAGGGTGGATCAGCCCCAGCATTTT

j_gene: TRBJ2-6
d_gene: NA
len: 17
v_gene: TRBV5-6
abundance: NA
CDR3aa: CASSLLTGNAGANVLTF
CDR3nt: TGTGCCAGCAGCTTACTAACAGGGAACGCTGGGGCCAACGTCCTGACTTTC

j_gene: TRBJ1-2
d_gene: TRBD1
len: 17
v_gene: TRBV25-1
abundance: NA
CDR3aa: CASSGIDRDLFGYGYTF
CDR3nt: TGTGCCAGCAGTGGGATAGACAGGGATCTGTTCGGCTATGGCTACACCTTC

j_gene: TRBJ2-1
d_gene: NA
len: 15
v_gene: TRBV5-1
abundance: NA
CDR3aa: CASSFKASPYNEQFF
CDR3nt: TGCGCCAGCAGCTTTAAGGCTAGCCCCTACAATGAGCAGTTCTTC

j_gene: TRBJ2-2
d_gene: NA
len: 15
v_gene: TRBV11-3
abundance: once
CDR3aa: CASSLLDSGIGELFF
CDR3nt: TGTGCCAGCAGCTTATTGGACAGCGGGATCGGGGAGCTGTTTTTT

j_gene: TRBJ1-2
d_gene: NA
len: 15
v_gene: TRBV6-1
abundance: once
CDR3aa: CASSQEVGLAYGYTF
CDR3nt: TGTGCCAGCAGTCAGGAAGTTGGTCTGGCCTATGGCTACACCTTC

j_gene: TRBJ2-3
d_gene: TRBD2
len: 16
v_gene: TRBV10-1
abundance: NA
CDR3aa: CASSTAGGPRTDTQYF
CDR3nt: TGCGCCAGCAGTACGGCGGGAGGCCCCCGCACAGATACGCAGTATTTT

j_gene: TRBJ2-5
d_gene: TRBD2
len: 17
v_gene: TRBV5-1
abundance: NA
CDR3aa: CASSLRTSGRGTETQYF
CDR3nt: TGCGCCAGCAGCTTAAGGACTAGCGGGAGGGGTACGGAGACCCAGTACTTC